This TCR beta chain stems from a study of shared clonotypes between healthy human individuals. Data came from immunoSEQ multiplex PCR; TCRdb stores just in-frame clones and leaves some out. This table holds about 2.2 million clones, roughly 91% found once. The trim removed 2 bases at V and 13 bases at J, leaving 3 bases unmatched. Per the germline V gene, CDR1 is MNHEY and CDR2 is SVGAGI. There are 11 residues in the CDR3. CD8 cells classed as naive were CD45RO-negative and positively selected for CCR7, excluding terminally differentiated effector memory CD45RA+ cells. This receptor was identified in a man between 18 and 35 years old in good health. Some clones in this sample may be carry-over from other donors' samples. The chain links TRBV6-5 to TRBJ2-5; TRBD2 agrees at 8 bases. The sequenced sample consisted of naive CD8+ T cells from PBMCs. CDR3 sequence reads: CASSYGGRMYF. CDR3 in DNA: TGTGCCAGCAGTTACGGCGGGAGGATGTACTTC.